This TCR delta chain was sequenced for a study of gamma-delta chains in newborns, infants, children. Whole-study context: Microbial exposure reportedly drives polyclonal innate γδ T cell expansion after birth.

Germline values: CDR1 GEAIGNYY, CDR2 EKD. The CDR3 covers 17 residues. V was pared by 1 base and J by 1 base, with 8 bases of the junction left unmatched. TCRdb ran CATT on the reads. This sample has roughly 5,000 delta-chain clones, with approximately 3.5% found just once. Sample share makes this clone large. The sample contains more than one DNA sequence encoding this CDR3. The J gene is TRDJ1, the V gene TRDV2; 10 bases are shared with TRDD3. Sample: blood. The sequence came from a child who was a newborn, infant or young child, either healthy, febrile or measles-vaccinated (not recorded which). The CDR3 loop reads CACDTGGYKTRTDKLIF. Here the CDR3 DNA reads TGTGCCTGTGACACTGGGGGATACAAAACCCGCACCGATAAACTCATCTTT.